This T cell receptor beta chain is drawn from a study of OX40 agonist ivuxolimab in advanced cancers. With regard to this clone: Its cognate antigen is unknown.

Trimming removed 8 bases from V and 3 bases from J, with 28 bases in between. The CDR3 is made up of 18 amino acids. Germline values: CDR1 MDHEN, CDR2 SYDVKM. Assay: immunoSEQ multiplex PCR; the TCRdb copy retains only in-frame clones and omits some. Seen here are roughly 63,000 clones, about 89% observed once, and the top ten hold more than 9%. Findings of the study overall: Low normalized T-cell clonal expansion also characterized some of the nonresponders.

Sequenced here: CD4+ or CD8+ T cells sorted from blood, sampled in a trial of the OX40 agonist ivuxolimab. The rearrangement joins TRBV28 to TRBJ1-2; perhaps TRBD1 as D (6 bases). The sequence was obtained from an adult with an advanced solid tumor such as melanoma, head and neck, liver or kidney cancer. The chain's CDR3 is CASSTWRAGQHRYYGYTF. CDR3 sequence (DNA): TGTGCCAGCTCAACGTGGCGTGCCGGACAGCATCGTTACTATGGCTACACCTTC.